This TCR beta chain was observed in a study of blood T cell repertoires in COVID-19. Study details: Samples came from the United States, Italy and Spain, spanning acute and convalescent COVID-19. Nucleic acid was either cDNA or gDNA, and it came from T cells, B-cell-depleted T cells, or PBMCs.

Participants were placed into cohorts based on the clinical history they reported. Per the original data handling: From reference gene primer amplification, estimates of nucleated cell counts were derived. Sequenced by immunoSEQ multiplex PCR; TCRdb stores in-frame clones only, minus some. The V and J calls and clone size are taken from that table; D and trimming were inferred from the DNA. Of about 400,000 clones listed, 88% are singletons. J lost 7 bases, V lost 9 bases, and 9 bases had no gene match. The CDR3 consists of 15 residues. The germline gives CDR1 MNHEY, CDR2 SVGAGI. Input material: PBMCs or T cells enriched from blood (not recorded which). This rearrangement joins TRBV6-5 to TRBJ2-1; 13 bases line up with TRBD2. This TCR was recovered from a woman aged 35 to 49 with acute COVID-19. This CDR3 reads CASDLTSGGGNEQFF. The CDR3 DNA reads TGTGCCAGTGATTTAACTAGCGGGGGGGGGAATGAGCAGTTCTTC.